This T cell receptor beta chain derives from a study of T cell responses to AZD1222 COVID-19 vaccine. Study results and caveats: Increases in Spike-specific TCR breadth and depth were seen after two AZD1222 doses. At 160-218 and 743-854, vaccine-associated CD4 TCRs were dominant, and they spanned spike. It should be noted that donors were predominantly white British and more often female, and clonal diversity was possibly underestimated. All repertoire sampling was performed exclusively after the peak T cell response.

Produced via immunoSEQ multiplex PCR; TCRdb's table is partial and in-frame only. The table shows 150,000 to 200,000 clones, with approximately 88% occurring only once. V lost 6 bases, J lost 1 base, and 6 bases stayed unmatched. The CDR3 length is 15 residues. CDR1 and CDR2 (germline): KGHSH, LQKENI. This clone occurred a few times. Its matching antigen is unknown. The sample in question was peripheral blood, obtained 28 days after the second AZD1222 dose. The TCR was taken from an adult who received the AZD1222 COVID-19 vaccine. The rearrangement links TRBV18 to TRBJ1-1; 9 nucleotides agree with TRBD1. CDR3 protein: CASSRTGGPNTEAFF. CDR3 DNA sequence: TGTGCCAGCTCGCGAACAGGGGGCCCGAACACTGAAGCTTTCTTT.